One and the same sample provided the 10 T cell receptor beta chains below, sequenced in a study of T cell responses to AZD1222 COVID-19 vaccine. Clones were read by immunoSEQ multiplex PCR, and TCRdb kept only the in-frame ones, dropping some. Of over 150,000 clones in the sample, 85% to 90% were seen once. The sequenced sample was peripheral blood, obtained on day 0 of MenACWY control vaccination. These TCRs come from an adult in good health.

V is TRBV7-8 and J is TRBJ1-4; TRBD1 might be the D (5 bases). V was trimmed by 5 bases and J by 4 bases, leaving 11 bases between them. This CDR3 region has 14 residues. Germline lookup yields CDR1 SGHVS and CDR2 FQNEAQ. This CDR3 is CASSPGGYNEKLFF. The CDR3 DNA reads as TGTGCCAGCAGCCCGGGGGGGTATAATGAAAAACTGTTTTTT.

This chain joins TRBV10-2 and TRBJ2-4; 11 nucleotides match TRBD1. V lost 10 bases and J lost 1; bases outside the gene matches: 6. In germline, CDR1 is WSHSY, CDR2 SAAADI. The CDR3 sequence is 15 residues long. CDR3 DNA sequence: TGCGCCACCGGACAGGGGGCAGGGGCCAAAAACATTCAGTACTTC. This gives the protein CATGQGAGAKNIQYF.

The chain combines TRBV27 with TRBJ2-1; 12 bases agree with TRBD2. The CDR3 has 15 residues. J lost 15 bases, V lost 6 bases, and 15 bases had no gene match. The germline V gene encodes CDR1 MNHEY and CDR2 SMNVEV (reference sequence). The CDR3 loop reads CASRRLAGVNQVPFF. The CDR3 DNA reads TGTGCCAGCAGACGACTAGCGGGGGTCAACCAGGTTCCGTTCTTC.

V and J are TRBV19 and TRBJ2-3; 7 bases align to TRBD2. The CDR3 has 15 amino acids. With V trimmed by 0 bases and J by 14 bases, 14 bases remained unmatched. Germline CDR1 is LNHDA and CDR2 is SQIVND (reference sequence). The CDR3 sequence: CASSIDRTSGAPRYF. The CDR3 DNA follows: TGTGCCAGTAGTATAGATCGCACGAGCGGGGCCCCGAGGTATTTT.

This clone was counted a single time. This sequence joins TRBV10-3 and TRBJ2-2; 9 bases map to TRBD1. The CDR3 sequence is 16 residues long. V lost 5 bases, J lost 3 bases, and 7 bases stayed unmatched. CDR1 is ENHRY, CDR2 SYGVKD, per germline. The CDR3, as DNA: TGTGCCATCAGTTCCGCCGGGACAGGGTACACCGGGGAGCTGTTTTTT. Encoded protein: CAISSAGTGYTGELFF.

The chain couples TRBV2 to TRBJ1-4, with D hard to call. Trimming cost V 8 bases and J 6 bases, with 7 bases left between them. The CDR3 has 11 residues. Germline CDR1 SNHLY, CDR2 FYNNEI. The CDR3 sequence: CASGPYEKLFF. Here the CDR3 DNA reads TGTGCCAGCGGGCCCTATGAAAAACTGTTTTTT.

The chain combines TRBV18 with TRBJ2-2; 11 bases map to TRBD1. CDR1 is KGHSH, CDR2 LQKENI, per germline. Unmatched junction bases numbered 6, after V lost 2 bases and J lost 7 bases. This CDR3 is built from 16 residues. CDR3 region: CASSPNGQGASGELFF. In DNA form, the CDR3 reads TGTGCCAGCTCACCAAACGGACAGGGGGCAAGCGGGGAGCTGTTTTTT.

This CDR3 is CASSRDRLGNEQFF. The CDR3 DNA follows: TGTGCCAGTAGTAGGGACAGGCTGGGCAATGAGCAGTTCTTC. The V and J genes are TRBV19 and TRBJ2-1, with TRBD1 identical over 8 bases. The CDR3 length is 14 residues. Germline values: CDR1 LNHDA, CDR2 SQIVND (reference sequence). J gave up 6 bases and V 4 bases, and 5 bases lay outside the gene matches.

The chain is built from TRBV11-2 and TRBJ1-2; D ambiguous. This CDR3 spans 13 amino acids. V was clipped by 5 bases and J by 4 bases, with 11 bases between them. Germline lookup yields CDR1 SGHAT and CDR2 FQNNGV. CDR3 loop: CASSPISRYGYTF. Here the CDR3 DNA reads TGTGCCAGCAGCCCTATCAGCCGCTATGGCTACACCTTC.

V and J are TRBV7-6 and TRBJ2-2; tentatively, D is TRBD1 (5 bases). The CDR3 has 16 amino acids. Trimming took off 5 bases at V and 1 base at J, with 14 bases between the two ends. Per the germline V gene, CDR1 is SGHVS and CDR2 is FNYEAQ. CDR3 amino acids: CASSPTKTVNTGELFF. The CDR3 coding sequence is TGTGCCAGCAGCCCTACCAAGACAGTGAACACCGGGGAGCTGTTTTTT.